This T cell receptor (beta chain) was identified during a study of spatial heterogeneity in lung cancer. This clonotype is labeled medium-sized. Its antigen is not identified. Time point here: sample taken at primary tumor resection. Whole RNA obtained from tumor, nontumor lung or frozen PBMC underwent sequencing without sorting. The CDR3 extends over 16 amino acids. Germline-derived CDR1 and CDR2 are MNHEY and SVGAGI. Trimming took off 6 bases at V and 4 bases at J, with 21 bases between the two ends. Findings and caveats of the study: Counts of expanded alpha and beta TCRs within tumors tracked the tumor nonsynonymous mutation count.

Each TCR cDNA molecule carried a unique molecular identifier. TCRdb reprocessed the 5' RACE reads with MiXCR, giving one entry per CDR3 protein. The table has around 2,500 distinct CDR3 sequences, 5% to 6% seen once. This chain uses TRBV6-5 with TRBJ1-2, with a weak D call TRBD1 (6 bases). Sample: lung tumor tissue, taken at surgery. The sequence derives from a male donor with early-stage non-small cell lung cancer. CDR3 protein: CASSQGIGGSIYGYTF. For the CDR3, the DNA is TGTGCCAGCAGCCAGGGTATAGGGGGGAGTATCTATGGCTACACCTTC.